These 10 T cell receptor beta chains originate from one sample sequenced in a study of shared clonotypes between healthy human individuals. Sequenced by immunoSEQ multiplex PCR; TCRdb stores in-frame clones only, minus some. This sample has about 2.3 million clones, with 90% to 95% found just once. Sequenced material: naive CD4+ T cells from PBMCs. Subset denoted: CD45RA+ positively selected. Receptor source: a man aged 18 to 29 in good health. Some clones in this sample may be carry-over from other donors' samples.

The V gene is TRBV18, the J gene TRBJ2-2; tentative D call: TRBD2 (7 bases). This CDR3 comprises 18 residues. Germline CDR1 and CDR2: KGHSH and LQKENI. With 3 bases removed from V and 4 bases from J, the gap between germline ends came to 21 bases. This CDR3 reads CASSPSGRAAGATGELFF. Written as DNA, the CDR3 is TGTGCCAGCTCACCCTCGGGGAGGGCCGCGGGGGCCACCGGGGAGCTGTTTTTT.

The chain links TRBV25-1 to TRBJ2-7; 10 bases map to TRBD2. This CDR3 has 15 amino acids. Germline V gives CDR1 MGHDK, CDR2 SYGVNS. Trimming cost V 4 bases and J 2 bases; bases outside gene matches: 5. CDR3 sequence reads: CASSAWTSGAYEQYF. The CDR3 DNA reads TGTGCCAGCAGTGCCTGGACTAGCGGCGCCTACGAGCAGTACTTC.

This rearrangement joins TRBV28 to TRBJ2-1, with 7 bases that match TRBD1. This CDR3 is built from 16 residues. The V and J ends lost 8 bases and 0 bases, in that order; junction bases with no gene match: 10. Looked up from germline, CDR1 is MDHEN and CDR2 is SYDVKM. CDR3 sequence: CASGLGGAVSYNEQFF. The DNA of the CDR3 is TGTGCCAGCGGCTTAGGGGGCGCCGTCTCCTACAATGAGCAGTTCTTC.

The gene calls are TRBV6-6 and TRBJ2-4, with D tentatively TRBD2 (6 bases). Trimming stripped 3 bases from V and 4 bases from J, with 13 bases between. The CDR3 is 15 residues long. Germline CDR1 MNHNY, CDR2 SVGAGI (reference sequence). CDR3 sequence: CASSYDGSRKNIQYF. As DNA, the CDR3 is TGTGCCAGCAGTTATGACGGGAGTAGGAAAAACATTCAGTACTTC.

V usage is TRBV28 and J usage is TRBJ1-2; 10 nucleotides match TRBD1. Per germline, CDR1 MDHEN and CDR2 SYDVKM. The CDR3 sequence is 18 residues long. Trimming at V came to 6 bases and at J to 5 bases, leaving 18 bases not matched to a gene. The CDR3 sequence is CASSPAGGTGAGLYGYTF. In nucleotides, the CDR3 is TGTGCCAGCAGCCCCGCCGGCGGGACAGGGGCTGGTTTGTATGGCTACACCTTC.

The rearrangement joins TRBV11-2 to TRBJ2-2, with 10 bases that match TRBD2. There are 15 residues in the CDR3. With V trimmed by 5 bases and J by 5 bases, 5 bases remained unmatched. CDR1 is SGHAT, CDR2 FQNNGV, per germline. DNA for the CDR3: TGTGCCAGCAGCATTACTAGCGGGGTTACCGGGGAGCTGTTTTTT. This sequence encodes CASSITSGVTGELFF.

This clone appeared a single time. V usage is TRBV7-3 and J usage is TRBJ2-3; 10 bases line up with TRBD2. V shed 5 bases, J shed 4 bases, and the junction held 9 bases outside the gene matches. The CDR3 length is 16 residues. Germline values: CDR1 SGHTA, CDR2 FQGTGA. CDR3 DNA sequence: TGTGCCAGCAGCCCCCGACTAGCGGGCATTGCAGATACGCAGTATTTT. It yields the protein CASSPRLAGIADTQYF.

The CDR3 region has the DNA TGCGCCAGCAGCCAAGAGGGGCCAAGGAACACTGAAGCTTTCTTT. It specifies CASSQEGPRNTEAFF. The genes are TRBV4-3 and TRBJ1-1; perhaps TRBD1 as D (5 bases). There are 15 residues in the CDR3. Germline CDR1 reads LGHNA; CDR2 reads YSLEER. V dropped 0 bases and J dropped 1 base, with 9 bases sitting between them.

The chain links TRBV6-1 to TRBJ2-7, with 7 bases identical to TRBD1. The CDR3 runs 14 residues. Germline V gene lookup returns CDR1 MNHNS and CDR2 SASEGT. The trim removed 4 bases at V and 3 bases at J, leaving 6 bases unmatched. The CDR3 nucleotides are TGTGCCAGCAGTGGGGACAGATCTTTCTACGAGCAGTACTTC. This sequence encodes CASSGDRSFYEQYF.

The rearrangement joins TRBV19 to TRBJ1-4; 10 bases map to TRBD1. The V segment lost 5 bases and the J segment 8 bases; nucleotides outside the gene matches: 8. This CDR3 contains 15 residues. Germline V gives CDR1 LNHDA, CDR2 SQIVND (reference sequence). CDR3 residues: CASSPRTGGREKLFF. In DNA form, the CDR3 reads TGTGCCAGTAGTCCCCGGACAGGGGGACGAGAAAAACTGTTTTTT.